This TCR beta chain was identified during a study of OX40 agonist ivuxolimab in advanced cancers. Using immunoSEQ multiplex PCR, the repertoire was profiled, and TCRdb retains in-frame clones only, with some absent. The sample lists roughly 19,000 clones; 80% to 85% were seen once. This CDR3 has 16 amino acids. V shed 3 bases and J 10 bases; nucleotides not matched to a gene: 13. Germline V lookup: CDR1 LGHNA, CDR2 YSLEER. The chain uses TRBV4-3 and TRBJ2-1, with 9 bases fitting TRBD1. This receptor was taken from an adult with an advanced solid tumor such as melanoma, head and neck, liver or kidney cancer. The specimen comprised CD4+ or CD8+ T cells sorted from blood, sampled in a trial of the OX40 agonist ivuxolimab. CDR3 loop: CASSQESYGGQGEQFF. CDR3 coding DNA: TGCGCCAGCAGCCAGGAATCCTATGGCGGACAGGGGGAGCAGTTCTTC.